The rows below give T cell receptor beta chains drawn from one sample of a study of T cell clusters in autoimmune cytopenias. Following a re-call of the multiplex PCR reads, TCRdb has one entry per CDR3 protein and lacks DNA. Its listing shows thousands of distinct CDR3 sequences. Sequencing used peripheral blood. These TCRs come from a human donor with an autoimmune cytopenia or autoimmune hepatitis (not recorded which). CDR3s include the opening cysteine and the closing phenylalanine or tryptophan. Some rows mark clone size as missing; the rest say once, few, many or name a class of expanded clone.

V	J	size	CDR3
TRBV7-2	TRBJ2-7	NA	CASSLAPGRYEQYF
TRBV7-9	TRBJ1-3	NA	CASSRTGEYTIYF
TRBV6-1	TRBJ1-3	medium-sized	CASSRDINSGNTIYF
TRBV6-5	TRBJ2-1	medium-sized	CASSYSISVEYNEQFF
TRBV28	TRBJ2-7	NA	CASNWGNYEQYF
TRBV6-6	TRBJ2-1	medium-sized	CASSRPYNEQFF
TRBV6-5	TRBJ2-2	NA	CAISGLYTGELFF
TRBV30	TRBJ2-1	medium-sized	CASTGELAVYNEQFF
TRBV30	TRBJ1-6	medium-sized	CAWSIPDSPLHF
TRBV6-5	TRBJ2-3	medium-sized	CASSSLGETDTQYF
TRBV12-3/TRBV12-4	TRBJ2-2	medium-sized	CASSYEGTGELFF
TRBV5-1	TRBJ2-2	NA	CASSLGVSGELFF
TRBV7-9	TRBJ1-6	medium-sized	CASSLGGGSHSSYNSPLHF
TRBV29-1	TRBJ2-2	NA	CRASGGAKDTQYFGPGTGELFF
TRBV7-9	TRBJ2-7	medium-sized	CASSSGLAGSYEQYF
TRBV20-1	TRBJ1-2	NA	CSARDRWGGDYGYTF
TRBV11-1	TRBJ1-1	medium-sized	CASSWMGGSETEAFF
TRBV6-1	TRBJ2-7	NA	CASSLAGLTYEQYF
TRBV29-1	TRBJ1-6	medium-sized	CSVTLGGINSPLHF
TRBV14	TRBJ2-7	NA	CASSQGSTVISYEQYF
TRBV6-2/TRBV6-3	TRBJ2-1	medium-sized	CASSYRLAGLIEQFF
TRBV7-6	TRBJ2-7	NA	CASSLGTGGMEQYF
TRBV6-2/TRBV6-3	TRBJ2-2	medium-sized	CASSLIEWEGVTGELFF
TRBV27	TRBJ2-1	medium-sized	CASSLSGNEQFF
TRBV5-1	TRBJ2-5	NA	CASSGGLAGKETQYF
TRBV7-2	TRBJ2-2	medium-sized	CASSLREYTGELFF
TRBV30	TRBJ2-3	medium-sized	CAWSGGLAPEGPDTQYF
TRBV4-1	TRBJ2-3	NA	CASSQVLTSGGLSTDTQYF
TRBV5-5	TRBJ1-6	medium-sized	CASSSGSTRVGSPLHF
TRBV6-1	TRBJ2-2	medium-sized	CASSKHSTGELFF
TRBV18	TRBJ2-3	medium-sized	CASSPMMAGGSDTQYF
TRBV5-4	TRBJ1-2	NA	CASSLGDRGGEGYTF
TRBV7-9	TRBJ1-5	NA	CASGYGGGQPQHF
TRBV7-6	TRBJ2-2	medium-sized	CASSLVASGISGELFF
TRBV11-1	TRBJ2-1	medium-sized	CASSRVSYNEQFF
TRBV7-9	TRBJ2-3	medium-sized	CASSFGGSTDTQYF
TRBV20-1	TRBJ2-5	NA	CSARSELQETQYF
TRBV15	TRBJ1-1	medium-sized	CATKQFDAEAFF
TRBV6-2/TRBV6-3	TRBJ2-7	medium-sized	CASSTSTDSYEQYF
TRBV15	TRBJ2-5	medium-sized	CATSKTGFQETQYF
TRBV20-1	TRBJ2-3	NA	CSARGRQKFTDTQYF
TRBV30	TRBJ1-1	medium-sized	CAWRTMGNTEAFF
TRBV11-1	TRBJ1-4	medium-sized	CASSLRPGAANEKLFF
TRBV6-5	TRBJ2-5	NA	CAISERLAGETQYF
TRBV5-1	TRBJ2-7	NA	CASSNSGTGVYEQYF
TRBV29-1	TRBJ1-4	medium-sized	CSVLTGYNEKLFF
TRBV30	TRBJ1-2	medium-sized	CAWDGGFYGYTF
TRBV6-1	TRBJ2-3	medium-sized	CAIRGFTDTQYF
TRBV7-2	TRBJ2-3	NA	CASSILSGSVVDTQYF
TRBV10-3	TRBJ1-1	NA	CAISDEWGEAFF
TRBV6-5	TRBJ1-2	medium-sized	CASSYSTEGYGYTF
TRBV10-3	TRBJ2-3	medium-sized	CAITPGGADTQYF
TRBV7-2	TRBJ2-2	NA	CASSLGPGLADANTGELFF
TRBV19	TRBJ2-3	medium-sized	CASSINGAHTDTQYF
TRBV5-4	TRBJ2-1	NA	CASSLTDEQFF
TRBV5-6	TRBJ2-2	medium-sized	CASSPPGAGELFF
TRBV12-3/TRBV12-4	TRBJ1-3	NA	CAIQIWGISGNTIYF
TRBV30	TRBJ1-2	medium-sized	CAWTRSVGSNYGYTF
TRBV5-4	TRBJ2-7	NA	CASSPSIGGYEQYF